This TCR beta chain was found in a study of blood T cell repertoires in COVID-19. Method: immunoSEQ multiplex PCR; TCRdb's copy keeps in-frame clones and lacks some. This table has about 34,000 clones, roughly three quarters appearing once. Germline loops: CDR1 MNHNS, CDR2 SASEGT. Trimming stripped 3 bases from V and 5 bases from J, with 13 bases between. The CDR3 runs to 14 residues. The source is a man at least 80 years old with acute or convalescent COVID-19. V gene TRBV6-1 combines with J gene TRBJ2-5, with TRBD1 as a possible D gene (7 bases). Material: peripheral blood. CDR3 DNA: TGTGCCAGCAGTGATGGAGGGGGCGGTGAGACCCAGTACTTC. Protein product: CASSDGGGGETQYF.